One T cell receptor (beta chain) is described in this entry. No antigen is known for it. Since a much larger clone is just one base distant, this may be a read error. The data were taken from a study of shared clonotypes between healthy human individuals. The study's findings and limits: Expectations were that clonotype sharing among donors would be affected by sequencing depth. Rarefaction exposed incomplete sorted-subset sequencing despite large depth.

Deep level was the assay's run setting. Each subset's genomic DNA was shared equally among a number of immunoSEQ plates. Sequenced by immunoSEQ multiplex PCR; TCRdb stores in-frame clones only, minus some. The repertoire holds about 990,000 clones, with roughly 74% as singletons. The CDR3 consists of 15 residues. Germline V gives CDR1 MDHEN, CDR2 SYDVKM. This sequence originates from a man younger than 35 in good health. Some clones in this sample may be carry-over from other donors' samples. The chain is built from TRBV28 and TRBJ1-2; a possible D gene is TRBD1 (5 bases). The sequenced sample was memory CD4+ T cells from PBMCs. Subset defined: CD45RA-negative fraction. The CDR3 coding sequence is TGTGCCAGCCTCGATTTCCCCGGGACGAGAAAAGGCTACGCCTTC. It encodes CASLDFPGTRKGYAF.